This TCR beta chain was found in a study of T-cell reconstitution after alpha-beta-depleted transplantation in children. General study points: Several hundred graft clones that had expanded were reportedly the source of alpha-beta T cells about two months after transplant.

On this clonotype itself: Its matching antigen is unknown.

V was pared by 2 bases and J by 2 bases, with 7 bases between. The CDR3 runs to 15 residues. Germline CDR1 and CDR2: LGHNA and YSLEER. Preparation of the TCRbeta library used unique molecular identifiers. One entry per CDR3 protein, called by TCRdb with MiXCR from the PCR reads. The data hold about 460,000 distinct CDR3 sequences, with over 9.5% observed a single time. The source is a female patient aged 2-9 years who had a stem cell transplant for aplastic anemia, so the T cells may come from the graft donor. This chain uses TRBV4-3 with TRBJ2-6, with a tentative D call TRBD1 (6 bases). This specimen was PBMCs, mostly from graft donor cells, taken 180 days after TCRalphabeta/CD19-depleted stem cell transplant. CDR3 loop: CASSQNRAGANVLTF. CDR3 sequence (DNA): TGCGCCAGCAGCCAAAACAGGGCTGGGGCCAACGTCCTGACTTTC.